There are many counts of the clone carrying this TCR beta chain. Trimming left V 5 bases short and J 2 bases short, with 13 bases between. The CDR3 loop spans 14 amino acids. This record belongs to a study of T-cell memory formation after mild COVID-19. TCRdb re-called the 5' RACE reads through MiXCR, storing one row per CDR3 protein. The table shows about 430,000 distinct CDR3 sequences, with approximately 24% occurring only once. Specimen: PBMCs or a T cell subset sorted from them (not recorded which). The chain links TRBV12-3 or TRBV12-4 to TRBJ2-7, with D perhaps TRBD1 (6 bases). The sequence derives from an adult woman who had mild COVID-19 (a few samples of this study predate the infection). Cell type and time point are not known. CDR3 in amino acids: CASSPQGLPYEQYF. As DNA, the CDR3 is TGTGCCAGCAGTCCCCAGGGGTTACCCTACGAGCAGTACTTC.